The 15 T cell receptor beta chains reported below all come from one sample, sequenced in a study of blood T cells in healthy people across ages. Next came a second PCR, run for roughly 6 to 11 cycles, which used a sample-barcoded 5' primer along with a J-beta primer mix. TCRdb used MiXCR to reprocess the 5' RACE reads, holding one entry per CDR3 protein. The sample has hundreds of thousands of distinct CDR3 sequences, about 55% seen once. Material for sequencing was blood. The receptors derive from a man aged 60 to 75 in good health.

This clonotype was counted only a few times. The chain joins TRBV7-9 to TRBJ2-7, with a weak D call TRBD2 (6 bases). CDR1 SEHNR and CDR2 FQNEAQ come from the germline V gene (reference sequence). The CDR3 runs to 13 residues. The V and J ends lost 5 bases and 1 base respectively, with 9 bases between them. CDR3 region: CASSGTVSYEQYF. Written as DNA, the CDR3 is TGTGCCAGCAGCGGGACTGTTTCCTACGAGCAGTACTTC.

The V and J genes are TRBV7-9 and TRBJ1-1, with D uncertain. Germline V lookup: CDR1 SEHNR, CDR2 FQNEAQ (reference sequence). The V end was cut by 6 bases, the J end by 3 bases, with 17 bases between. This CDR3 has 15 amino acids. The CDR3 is CASRPTALIDTEAFF. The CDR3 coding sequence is TGTGCCAGCAGACCCACAGCCCTAATAGACACTGAAGCTTTCTTT. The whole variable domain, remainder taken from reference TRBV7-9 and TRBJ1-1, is DTGVSQNPRHKITKRGQNVTFRCDPISEHNRLYWYRQTLGQGPEFLTYFQNEAQLEKSRLLSDRFSAERPKGSFSTLEIQRTEQGDSAMYLCASRPTALIDTEAFFGQGTRLTVV.

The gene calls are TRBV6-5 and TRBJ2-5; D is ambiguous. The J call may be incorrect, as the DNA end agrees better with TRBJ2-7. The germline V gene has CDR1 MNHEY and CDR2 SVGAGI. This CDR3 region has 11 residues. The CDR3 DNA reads TGTGCCAGCAGAAGTACCTACGAGCAGTACTTC. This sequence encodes CASRSTYEQYF.

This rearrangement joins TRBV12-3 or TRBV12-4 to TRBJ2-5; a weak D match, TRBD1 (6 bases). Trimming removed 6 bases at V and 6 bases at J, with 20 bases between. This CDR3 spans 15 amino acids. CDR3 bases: TGTGCCAGCAGCCTGGGGCAGGGGACGACAAAGACCCAGTACTTC. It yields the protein CASSLGQGTTKTQYF.

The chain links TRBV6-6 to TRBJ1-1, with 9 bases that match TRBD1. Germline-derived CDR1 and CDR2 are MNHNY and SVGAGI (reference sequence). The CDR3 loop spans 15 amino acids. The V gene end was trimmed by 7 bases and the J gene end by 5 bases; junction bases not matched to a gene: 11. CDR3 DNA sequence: TGTGCCAGCATACAGGGGGCGGCCGCAGGGACTGAAGCTTTCTTT. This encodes CASIQGAAAGTEAFF.

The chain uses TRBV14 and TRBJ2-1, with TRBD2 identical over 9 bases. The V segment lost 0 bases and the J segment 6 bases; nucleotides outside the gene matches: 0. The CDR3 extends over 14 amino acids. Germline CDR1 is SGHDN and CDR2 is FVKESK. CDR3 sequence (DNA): TGTGCCAGCAGCCAAGAACTAGCGGGCAATGAGCAGTTCTTC. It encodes CASSQELAGNEQFF.

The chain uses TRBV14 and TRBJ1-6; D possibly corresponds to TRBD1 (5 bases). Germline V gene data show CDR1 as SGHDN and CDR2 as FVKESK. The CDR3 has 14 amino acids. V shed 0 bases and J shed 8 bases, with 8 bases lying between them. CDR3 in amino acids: CASSQEAGHSPLHF. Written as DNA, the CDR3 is TGTGCCAGCAGCCAAGAGGCAGGGCATTCACCCCTCCACTTT. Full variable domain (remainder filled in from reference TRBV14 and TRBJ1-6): EAGVTQFPSHSVIEKGQTVTLRCDPISGHDNLYWYRRVMGKEIKFLLHFVKESKQDESGMPNNRFLAERTGGTYSTLKVQPAELEDSGVYFCASSQEAGHSPLHFGNGTRLTVT.

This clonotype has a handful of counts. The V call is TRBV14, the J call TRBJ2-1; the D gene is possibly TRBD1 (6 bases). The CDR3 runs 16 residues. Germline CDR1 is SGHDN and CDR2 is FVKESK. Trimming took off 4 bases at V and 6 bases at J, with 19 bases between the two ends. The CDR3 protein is CASSPRGTSLPNEQFF. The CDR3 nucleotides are TGTGCCAGCAGCCCCAGAGGGACATCCCTGCCCAATGAGCAGTTCTTC.

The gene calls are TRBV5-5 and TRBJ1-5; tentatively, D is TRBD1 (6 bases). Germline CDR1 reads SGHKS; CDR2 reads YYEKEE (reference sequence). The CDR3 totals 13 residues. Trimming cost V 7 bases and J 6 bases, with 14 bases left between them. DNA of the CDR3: TGTGCCAGCGGCGGAATAGGGGGTCAGCCCCAGCATTTT. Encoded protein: CASGGIGGQPQHF.

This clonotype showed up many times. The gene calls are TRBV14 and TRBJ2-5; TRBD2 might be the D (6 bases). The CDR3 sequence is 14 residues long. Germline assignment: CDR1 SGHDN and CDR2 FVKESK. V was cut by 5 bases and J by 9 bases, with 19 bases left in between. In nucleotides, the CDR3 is TGTGCCAGCAGCTCCGGGACTGGTTATGGGGCCCAGTACTTC. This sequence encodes CASSSGTGYGAQYF.

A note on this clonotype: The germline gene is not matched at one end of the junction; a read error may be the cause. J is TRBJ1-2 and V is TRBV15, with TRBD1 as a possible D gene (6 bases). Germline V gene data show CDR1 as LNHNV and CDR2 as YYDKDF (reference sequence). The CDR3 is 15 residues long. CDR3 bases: TGTGCCATCAGCAGAGACAGGACATCAAACTATGGCTACACCTTC. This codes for CAISRDRTSNYGYTF.

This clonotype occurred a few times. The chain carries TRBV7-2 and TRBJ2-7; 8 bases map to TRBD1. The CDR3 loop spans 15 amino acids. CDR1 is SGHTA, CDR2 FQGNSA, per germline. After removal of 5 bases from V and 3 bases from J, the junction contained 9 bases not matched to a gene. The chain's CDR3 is CASSVDRRGLYEQYF. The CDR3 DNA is TGTGCCAGCAGCGTAGACCGCAGGGGGCTCTACGAGCAGTACTTC.

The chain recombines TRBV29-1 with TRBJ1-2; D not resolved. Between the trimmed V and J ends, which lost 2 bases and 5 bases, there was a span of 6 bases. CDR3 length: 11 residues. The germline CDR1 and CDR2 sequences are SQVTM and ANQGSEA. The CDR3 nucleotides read TGCAGCGTTGAAAGGGATTATGGCTACACCTTC. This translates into CSVERDYGYTF.

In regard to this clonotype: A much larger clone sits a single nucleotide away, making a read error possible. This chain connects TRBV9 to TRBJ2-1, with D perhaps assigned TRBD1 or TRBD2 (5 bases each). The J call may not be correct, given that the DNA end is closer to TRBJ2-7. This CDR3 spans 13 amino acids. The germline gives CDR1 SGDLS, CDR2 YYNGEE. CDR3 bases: TGTGCCAGCAGCCGGGGACCCGGAAATGAGCAGTACTTC. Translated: CASSRGPGNEQYF.

CDR3 nucleotide sequence: TGTGCCAGCAGGGGGGAGCGAGCTCGTCGTGATTCACCCCTCCACTTT. Protein: CASRGERARRDSPLHF. V and J are TRBV27 and TRBJ1-6; a weak D match, TRBD1 (5 bases). Per the germline V gene, CDR1 is MNHEY and CDR2 is SMNVEV (reference sequence). The V and J ends lost 6 bases and 8 bases respectively, with 20 bases between them. This CDR3 is built from 16 residues.